The clone carrying this T cell receptor beta chain was found a few times. This sample was included in a study of cytotoxic CD8 clonotypes in ibrutinib-treated CLL. The V end lost 7 bases, the J end lost 5 bases, and 12 bases lay between the germline ends. This CDR3 region has 11 residues. Germline loops: CDR1 SQVTM, CDR2 ANQGSEA. Assay: immunoSEQ multiplex PCR; the TCRdb copy retains only in-frame clones and omits some. The sample shows approximately 100,000 clones, 50% to 65% of them seen only once. The sequence came from a human donor with chronic lymphocytic leukemia. V gene TRBV29-1 combines with J gene TRBJ2-7; D might be TRBD2 (6 bases). Material: PBMCs, obtained after 24 months of ibrutinib treatment. CDR3 nucleotides: TGCAGCGCCATGCCGGGGGACGAGCAGTACTTC. Protein sequence: CSAMPGDEQYF.